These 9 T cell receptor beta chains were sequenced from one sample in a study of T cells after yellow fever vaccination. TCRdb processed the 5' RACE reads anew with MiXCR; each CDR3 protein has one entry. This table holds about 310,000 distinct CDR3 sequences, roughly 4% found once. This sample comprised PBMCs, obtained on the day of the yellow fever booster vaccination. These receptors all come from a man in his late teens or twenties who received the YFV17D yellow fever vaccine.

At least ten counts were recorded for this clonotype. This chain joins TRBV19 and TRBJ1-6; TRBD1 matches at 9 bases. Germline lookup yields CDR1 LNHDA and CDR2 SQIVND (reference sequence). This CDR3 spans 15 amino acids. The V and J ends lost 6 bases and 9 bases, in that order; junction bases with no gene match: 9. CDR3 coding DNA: TGTGCCAGTAGCCCGAGGGACAGGGTTATTTCACCCCTCCACTTT. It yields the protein CASSPRDRVISPLHF.

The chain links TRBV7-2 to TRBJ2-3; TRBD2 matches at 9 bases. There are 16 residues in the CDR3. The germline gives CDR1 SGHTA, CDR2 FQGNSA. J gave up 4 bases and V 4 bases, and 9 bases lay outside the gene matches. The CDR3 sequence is CASSYNLASGADTQYF. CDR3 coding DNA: TGTGCCAGCAGCTACAATTTGGCTAGCGGGGCAGATACGCAGTATTTT.

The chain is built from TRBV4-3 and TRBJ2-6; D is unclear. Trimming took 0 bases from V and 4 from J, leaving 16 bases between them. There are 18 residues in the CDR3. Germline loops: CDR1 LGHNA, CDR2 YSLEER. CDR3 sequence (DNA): TGCGCCAGCAGCCAAGAGTTAACAGTTCGTTCGGGGGCCAACGTCCTGACTTTC. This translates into CASSQELTVRSGANVLTF.

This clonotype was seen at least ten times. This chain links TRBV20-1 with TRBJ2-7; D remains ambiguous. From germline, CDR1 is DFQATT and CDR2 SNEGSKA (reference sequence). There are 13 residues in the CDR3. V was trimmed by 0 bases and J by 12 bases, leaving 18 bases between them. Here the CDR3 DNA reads TGCAGTGCTAGAGATCCCTCATCTCTCGGGCGGTACTTC. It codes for CSARDPSSLGRYF.

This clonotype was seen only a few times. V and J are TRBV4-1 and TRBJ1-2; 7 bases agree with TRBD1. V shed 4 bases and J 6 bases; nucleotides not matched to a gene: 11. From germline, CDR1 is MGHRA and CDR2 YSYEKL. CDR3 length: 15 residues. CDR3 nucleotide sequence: TGCGCCAGCAGCCCAACGACAGGGTCAGCCAATGGCTACACCTTC. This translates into CASSPTTGSANGYTF.

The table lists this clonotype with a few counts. The CDR3 is CATSRVFGVGVGEKLFF. Written as DNA, the CDR3 is TGTGCCACCAGCAGAGTTTTCGGTGTGGGGGTCGGCGAAAAACTGTTTTTT. V is TRBV15 and J is TRBJ1-4, with a tentative D call TRBD1 (5 bases). V lost 1 base to trimming and J lost 8 bases, with 20 bases between them. Germline V gene data show CDR1 as LNHNV and CDR2 as YYDKDF (reference sequence). The CDR3 sequence is 17 residues long.

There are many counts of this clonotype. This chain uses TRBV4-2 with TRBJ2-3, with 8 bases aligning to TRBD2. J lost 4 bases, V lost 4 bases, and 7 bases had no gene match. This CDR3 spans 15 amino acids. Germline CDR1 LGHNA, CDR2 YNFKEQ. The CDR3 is CASSPLRGDADTQYF. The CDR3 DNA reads TGTGCCAGCAGCCCTTTGCGGGGGGACGCAGATACGCAGTATTTT.

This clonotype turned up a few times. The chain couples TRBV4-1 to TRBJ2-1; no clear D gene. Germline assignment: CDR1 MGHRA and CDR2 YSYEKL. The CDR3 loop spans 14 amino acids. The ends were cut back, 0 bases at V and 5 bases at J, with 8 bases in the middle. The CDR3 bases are TGCGCCAGCAGCCAAGAATCCCAGAACAATGAGCAGTTCTTC. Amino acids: CASSQESQNNEQFF.

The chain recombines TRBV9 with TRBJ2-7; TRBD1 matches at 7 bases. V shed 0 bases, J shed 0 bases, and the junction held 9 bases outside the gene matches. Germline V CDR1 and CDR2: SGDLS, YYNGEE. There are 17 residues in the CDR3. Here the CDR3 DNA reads TGTGCCAGCAGCGTAGAACTTGACAGGGCAAGCTCCTACGAGCAGTACGTC. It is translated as CASSVELDRASSYEQYV.